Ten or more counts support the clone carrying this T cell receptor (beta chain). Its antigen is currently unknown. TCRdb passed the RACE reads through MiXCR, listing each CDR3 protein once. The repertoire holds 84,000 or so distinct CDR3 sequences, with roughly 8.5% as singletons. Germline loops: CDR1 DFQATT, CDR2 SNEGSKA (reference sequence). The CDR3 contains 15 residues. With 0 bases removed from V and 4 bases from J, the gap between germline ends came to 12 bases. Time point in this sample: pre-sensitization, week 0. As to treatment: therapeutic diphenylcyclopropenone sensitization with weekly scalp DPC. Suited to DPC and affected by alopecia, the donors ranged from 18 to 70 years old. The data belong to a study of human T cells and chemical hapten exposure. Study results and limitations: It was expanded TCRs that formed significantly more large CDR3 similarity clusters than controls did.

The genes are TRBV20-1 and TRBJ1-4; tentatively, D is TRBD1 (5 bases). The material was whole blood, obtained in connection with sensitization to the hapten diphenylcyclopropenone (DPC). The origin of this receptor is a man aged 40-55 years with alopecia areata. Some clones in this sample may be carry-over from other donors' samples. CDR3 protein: CSARDLRGFNEKLFF. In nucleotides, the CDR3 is TGCAGTGCTAGAGATCTACGGGGCTTTAATGAAAAACTGTTTTTT.